These 5 T cell receptor beta chains were all obtained from the same sample, sequenced in a study of immune cell composition in non-small cell lung cancer. Assay: immunoSEQ multiplex PCR; the TCRdb copy retains only in-frame clones and omits some. The sample records more than 2,000 clones, just under 75% being singletons. The sample consisted of lung tumor tissue. The receptors here all came from a human donor with non-small cell lung cancer.

V is TRBV19 and J is TRBJ1-1; TRBD1 might be the D (6 bases). The CDR3 spans 15 residues. V was cut by 5 bases and J by 1 base, with 14 bases left in between. Germline-derived CDR1 and CDR2 are LNHDA and SQIVND (reference sequence). CDR3 loop: CASSSRQAGNTEAFF. In DNA, the CDR3 is TGTGCCAGTAGTTCTAGACAGGCTGGGAACACTGAAGCTTTCTTT.

The chain links TRBV7-9 to TRBJ2-1, with TRBD1 identical over 7 bases. J was trimmed by 10 bases and V by 3 bases; bases with no gene match: 3. This CDR3 region has 12 residues. Germline CDR1 and CDR2: SEHNR and FQNEAQ (reference sequence). The CDR3: CASSFTDREQFF. In nucleotides, the CDR3 is TGTGCCAGCAGCTTTACGGACAGGGAGCAGTTCTTC. The variable domain in full, with the rest retrieved from reference TRBV7-9 and TRBJ2-1, is DTGVSQNPRHKITKRGQNVTFRCDPISEHNRLYWYRQTLGQGPEFLTYFQNEAQLEKSRLLSDRFSAERPKGSFSTLEIQRTEQGDSAMYLCASSFTDREQFFGPGTRLTVL.

This clone was observed a single time. V gene TRBV5-4 combines with J gene TRBJ2-3, with 8 nucleotides matching TRBD2. The J segment lost 0 bases and the V segment lost 0 bases, leaving 3 bases of the junction unmatched. This CDR3 spans 16 amino acids. The germline V gene has CDR1 SGHNT and CDR2 YYREEE (reference sequence). The CDR3 loop reads CASSLGLAGSTDTQYF. CDR3 bases: TGTGCCAGCAGCTTGGGGCTAGCGGGCAGCACAGATACGCAGTATTTT.

The genes are TRBV6-1 and TRBJ2-1; 8 positions agree with TRBD1. With V trimmed by 6 bases and J by 7 bases, 11 bases remained unmatched. Germline V lookup: CDR1 MNHNS, CDR2 SASEGT. The length of the CDR3 is 15 residues. CDR3 loop: CASRTGTGNTNEQFF. The CDR3 DNA is TGTGCCAGCAGAACCGGGACAGGTAATACGAATGAGCAGTTCTTC.

The V and J genes are TRBV4-3 and TRBJ1-3, with 8 bases aligning to TRBD1. Unmatched junction bases numbered 1, after V lost 1 base and J lost 2 bases. The CDR3 is made up of 15 amino acids. Germline lookup yields CDR1 LGHNA and CDR2 YSLEER. CDR3 protein: CASSQGTGTGNTIYF. DNA for the CDR3: TGCGCCAGCAGCCAAGGGACAGGGACTGGAAACACCATATATTTT.